These 11 T cell receptor beta chains originate from one sample sequenced in a study of type 1 and type 2 diabetes patients (dated by TCRdb to between 2015 and 2016). Instrument on record: Illumina MiSeq. Genomic DNA from sorted T cell subsets served as template for TCRbeta CDR3 amplification. The TCRbeta CDR3 region was amplified by multiplex PCR using 30 forward and 13 reverse primers. In-frame beta chains were kept once TCRdb had trimmed the public reads at Q25 with fastp and called clones with MiXCR. Rows merge per CDR3 protein into single entries with the most common DNA and genes. In all, the sample holds fewer than 300,000 distinct CDR3 sequences, and more than 45% of those were seen once. Approximately 15% of the sample is in the top ten clones. Sample: peripheral blood mononuclear cells (PBMCs). The source is a man younger than 30 with type 2 diabetes.

This rearrangement joins TRBV11-2 to TRBJ2-5, with 10 nucleotides matching TRBD2. V trimming: 7 bases; J trimming: 4 bases; junction bases outside the gene matches: 6. Germline CDR1 reads SGHAT; CDR2 reads FQNNGV. CDR3 length: 14 amino acids. CDR3 sequence reads: CASTLAGEGETQYF. The CDR3 DNA is TGTGCCAGCACCCTAGCGGGAGAGGGAGAGACCCAGTACTTC.

The DNA for the CDR3 is TGCAGTGCTAGGGGGACACCGTATAATTCACCCCTCCACTTT. It yields the protein CSARGTPYNSPLHF. The chain has TRBV20-1 and TRBJ1-6; tentatively, D is TRBD1 (6 bases). Germline V gene sequence: CDR1 DFQATT, CDR2 SNEGSKA (reference sequence). This CDR3 comprises 14 residues. The V gene lost 3 bases and the J gene lost 4 bases, with 10 bases spanning the gap.

Here the CDR3 reads CASSLGASGGIYEQYF. CDR3 DNA sequence: TGCGCCAGCAGCTTGGGGGCTAGCGGGGGTATCTACGAGCAGTACTTC. V usage is TRBV5-1 and J usage is TRBJ2-7, with 10 positions matching TRBD2. The junction had 6 bases not matched to a gene; V was cut back by 0 bases and J by 3 bases. The germline gives CDR1 SGHRS, CDR2 YFSETQ. CDR3 size: 16 residues.

With respect to this clonotype: A read error is likely, as this CDR3 ends without the conserved phenylalanine or tryptophan. V and J are TRBV13 and TRBJ2-2; a possible D gene is TRBD1 (6 bases). The CDR3 runs to 13 residues. V shed 5 bases and J shed 5 bases, with 9 bases lying between them. From germline, CDR1 is PRHDT and CDR2 FYEKMQ (reference sequence). In DNA, the CDR3 is TGTGCCAGCAGCAAAGGGGGAACCGGGGAGCTGTTTTCT. This translates into CASSKGGTGELFS.

This clonotype was detected only a few times. The chain couples TRBV12-5 to TRBJ2-5, with D unresolved. This CDR3 region has 12 residues. The germline CDR1 and CDR2 sequences are LGHNT and FRNRAP. CDR3 DNA sequence: TGTGCCAGCAGTTCTTGGGAAGAGACCCAGTACTTC. Its protein is CASSSWEETQYF.

The chain uses TRBV6-5 and TRBJ2-1, with D unclear. The ends were cut back, 5 bases at V and 9 bases at J, with 17 bases in the middle. The CDR3 has 14 amino acids. Germline CDR1 and CDR2: MNHEY and SVGAGI. CDR3 residues: CASSIEYGSGEQFF. DNA for the CDR3: TGTGCCAGCAGTATTGAGTATGGAAGTGGTGAGCAGTTCTTC.

This clonotype was detected ten times or more. This CDR3 is CASSDYGSGVYEQYF. The CDR3 nucleotides read TGTGCCAGCAGTGATTATGGTAGCGGGGTCTACGAGCAGTACTTC. The chain couples TRBV2 to TRBJ2-7; 8 positions match TRBD2. This CDR3 spans 15 amino acids. Trimming took 3 bases from V and 3 from J; bases not matched to a gene: 7. Per germline, CDR1 SNHLY and CDR2 FYNNEI.

V and J are TRBV7-6 and TRBJ2-2; 7 nucleotides agree with TRBD1. Trimming cost V 4 bases and J 4 bases; bases outside gene matches: 6. Germline CDR1 SGHVS, CDR2 FNYEAQ. The CDR3 is 15 residues long. The CDR3 coding sequence is TGTGCCAGCAGCTCAGCGAGACAGGGCACCGGGGAGCTGTTTTTT. Translated, it gives CASSSARQGTGELFF.

This clonotype has more than one count but fewer than ten. V is TRBV6-1 and J is TRBJ2-7; D ambiguous. Germline-derived CDR1 and CDR2 are MNHNS and SASEGT. This CDR3 has 19 residues. Trimming took 2 bases from V and 1 from J, leaving 24 bases between them. The CDR3 DNA is TGTGCCAGCAGTGAACGTTTGGGCAGGCCAAGATTGATTTCCTACGAGCAGTACTTC. This gives the protein CASSERLGRPRLISYEQYF.

In its sample, this clonotype was seen a few times. This chain joins TRBV28 and TRBJ1-1; 9 bases agree with TRBD1. With 6 bases clipped from V and 4 bases from J, the junction kept 15 bases outside the gene matches. The CDR3 runs to 17 residues. The germline gives CDR1 MDHEN, CDR2 SYDVKM. In nucleotides, the CDR3 is TGTGCCAGCAGCACCTATCTTAGGGACAGGGACAGCACTGAAGCTTTCTTT. It translates to CASSTYLRDRDSTEAFF. The full variable domain, with the rest looked up from reference TRBV28 and TRBJ1-1, is DVKVTQSSRYLVKRTGEKVFLECVQDMDHENMFWYRQDPGLGLRLIYFSYDVKMKEKGDIPEGYSVSREKKERFSLILESASTNQTSMYLCASSTYLRDRDSTEAFFGQGTRLTVV.

As to this clonotype: A much more abundant neighbour one base away suggests this may be a read error. V and J are TRBV25-1 and TRBJ1-1, with 7 positions matching TRBD1. J was trimmed by 6 bases and V by 8 bases; bases with no gene match: 12. The germline V gene encodes CDR1 MGHDK and CDR2 SYGVNS. There are 14 residues in the CDR3. The CDR3 nucleotides read TGTGCCAGCGTTCCGGGACAGCCCAACCCTGAAGCTTTCTTT. Its translation: CASVPGQPNPEAFF.